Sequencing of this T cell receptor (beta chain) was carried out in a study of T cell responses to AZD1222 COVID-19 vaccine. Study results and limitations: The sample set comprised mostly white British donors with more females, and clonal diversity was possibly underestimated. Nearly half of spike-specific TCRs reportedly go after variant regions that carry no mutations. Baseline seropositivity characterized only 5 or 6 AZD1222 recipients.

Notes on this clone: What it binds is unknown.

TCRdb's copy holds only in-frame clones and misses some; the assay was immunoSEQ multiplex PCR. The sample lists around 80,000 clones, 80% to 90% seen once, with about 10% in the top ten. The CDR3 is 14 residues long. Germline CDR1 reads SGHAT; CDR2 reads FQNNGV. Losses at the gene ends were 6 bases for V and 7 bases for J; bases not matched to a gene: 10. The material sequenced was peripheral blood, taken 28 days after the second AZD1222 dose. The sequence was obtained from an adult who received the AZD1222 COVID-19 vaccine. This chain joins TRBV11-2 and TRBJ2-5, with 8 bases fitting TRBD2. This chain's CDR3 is CASSESGTRGTQYF. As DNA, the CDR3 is TGTGCCAGCAGTGAATCCGGGACTAGAGGGACCCAGTACTTC. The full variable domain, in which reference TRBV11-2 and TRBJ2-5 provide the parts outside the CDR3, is EAGVAQSPRYKIIEKRQSVAFWCNPISGHATLYWYQQILGQGPKLLIQFQNNGVVDDSQLPKDRFSAERLKGVDSTLKIQPAKLEDSAVYLCASSESGTRGTQYFGPGTRLLVL.